Below are 14 T cell receptor beta chains sequenced from a single sample in a study of shared clonotypes between healthy human individuals. Libraries were prepared by immunoSEQ multiplex PCR; TCRdb keeps only in-frame clonotypes and omits some of them. Here the sample spans millions of clones, just over 90% being singletons. Sequenced material: naive CD4+ T cells sorted from blood. Subset: CD45RA+ positively selected. These TCRs come from a man aged 18 to 29 in good health.

The genes are TRBV5-1 and TRBJ2-1; D ambiguous. Trimming removed 3 bases at V and 12 bases at J, with 13 bases between. In germline, CDR1 is SGHRS, CDR2 YFSETQ. The CDR3 sequence is 12 residues long. The CDR3 DNA reads TGCGCCAGCAGCTCCGACGACAAGTTGCAGTTCTTC. This gives the protein CASSSDDKLQFF.

The V and J genes are TRBV9 and TRBJ2-1, with 7 bases aligning to TRBD2. CDR1 and CDR2 from the germline V gene are SGDLS and YYNGEE. With 4 bases clipped from V and 7 bases from J, the junction kept 11 bases outside the gene matches. The CDR3 loop spans 15 amino acids. CDR3 bases: TGTGCCAGCAGCCGGAGCGGGATAGAGGGGAATGAGCAGTTCTTC. Its protein is CASSRSGIEGNEQFF.

This sequence joins TRBV6-1 and TRBJ1-1; 8 bases agree with TRBD1. The V gene's germline CDR1 is MNHNS and CDR2 SASEGT. After removal of 6 bases from V and 7 bases from J, the junction contained 7 bases not matched to a gene. The CDR3 spans 13 residues. The CDR3 coding sequence is TGTGCCAGCAGGCCCAGGGGGCTGGGTGAAGCTTTCTTT. Translation: CASRPRGLGEAFF.

Note on this clone: The junction does not match germline at one end; this may be a read error. Other DNA sequences in this sample translate to the same CDR3. For the CDR3, the DNA is TGCGCCAGCAGCCCCGGACAGGGGCACGAAAAACTATTTTTT. It codes for CASSPGQGHEKLFF. This sequence joins TRBV5-1 and TRBJ1-4; the match to TRBD1 covers 9 bases. The V gene's germline CDR1 is SGHRS and CDR2 YFSETQ. The CDR3 loop spans 14 amino acids.

The chain combines TRBV19 with TRBJ1-1; 8 positions match TRBD1. Germline V lookup: CDR1 LNHDA, CDR2 SQIVND (reference sequence). This CDR3 contains 15 residues. Trimming cost V 6 bases and J 1 base; bases outside gene matches: 7. The CDR3 loop is CASRETGTGNTEAFF. Here the CDR3 DNA reads TGTGCCAGTAGGGAGACCGGGACAGGGAACACTGAAGCTTTCTTT.

J is TRBJ1-2 and V is TRBV10-3; D gene unclear. The CDR3 totals 14 residues. From germline, CDR1 is ENHRY and CDR2 SYGVKD. The ends were cut back, 3 bases at V and 3 bases at J, with 11 bases in the middle. For the CDR3, the DNA is TGTGCCATCAGTGAACCAGGAGCGGACTATGGCTACACCTTC. It translates to CAISEPGADYGYTF.

This sequence joins TRBV30 and TRBJ2-1; tentatively, D is TRBD1 (5 bases). Trimming removed 1 base from V and 8 bases from J, with 15 bases in between. The germline V gene encodes CDR1 GTSNPN and CDR2 SVGIG (reference sequence). The CDR3 sequence is 14 residues long. This CDR3 reads CAWSEGKGYDEQFF. Here the CDR3 DNA reads TGTGCCTGGAGTGAGGGGAAGGGGTATGATGAGCAGTTCTTC.

The chain recombines TRBV6-5 with TRBJ1-2, with D maybe TRBD1 (5 bases). The CDR3 covers 11 residues. CDR1 is MNHEY and CDR2 is SVGAGI in the germline V gene. Deletions cut 6 bases from V and 4 bases from J, with 6 bases between. The CDR3 here is CASRDTYGYTF. DNA of the CDR3: TGTGCCAGCAGGGACACCTATGGCTACACCTTC.

The chain employs TRBV28 and TRBJ2-7, with a weak D call TRBD1 (5 bases). V was pared by 4 bases and J by 5 bases, with 18 bases between. From germline, CDR1 is MDHEN and CDR2 SYDVKM. This CDR3 is 15 amino acids long. CDR3 residues: CASSSPGALGDEQYF. The DNA for the CDR3 is TGTGCCAGCAGTTCCCCTGGGGCACTTGGCGACGAGCAGTACTTC.

The gene calls are TRBV19 and TRBJ2-1; TRBD1 matches at 7 bases. Germline CDR1 LNHDA, CDR2 SQIVND (reference sequence). V was pared by 4 bases and J by 6 bases, with 9 bases of the junction left unmatched. This CDR3 is built from 15 residues. The CDR3: CASSSPGGPLNEQFF. Here the CDR3 DNA reads TGTGCCAGTAGTAGCCCAGGGGGACCTCTCAATGAGCAGTTCTTC.

The J gene is TRBJ1-5, the V gene TRBV6-1; 10 positions match TRBD1. V shed 6 bases and J 1 base; nucleotides not matched to a gene: 3. The CDR3 has 15 residues. CDR1 MNHNS and CDR2 SASEGT come from the germline V gene. The CDR3: CASSAGQGSNQPQHF. DNA for the CDR3: TGTGCCAGCAGCGCGGGACAGGGGAGCAATCAGCCCCAGCATTTT.

J is TRBJ2-1 and V is TRBV6-1; 7 nucleotides agree with TRBD2. The V and J ends lost 4 bases and 1 base, in that order; junction bases with no gene match: 10. CDR3 length: 17 residues. The germline CDR1 and CDR2 sequences are MNHNS and SASEGT. CDR3 loop: CASSAFGGIGSYNEQFF. CDR3 sequence (DNA): TGTGCCAGCAGTGCGTTCGGGGGGATTGGGTCCTACAATGAGCAGTTCTTC.

The chain links TRBV10-3 to TRBJ2-3; TRBD1 is a possible D gene (7 bases). Germline V gene lookup returns CDR1 ENHRY and CDR2 SYGVKD. CDR3 length: 20 residues. Trimming left V 2 bases short and J 0 bases short, with 24 bases between. The CDR3, as DNA: TGTGCCATCAGTGAGATCGGAGGAGGGGGCGCCGGCACTAGCACAGATACGCAGTATTTT. This encodes CAISEIGGGGAGTSTDTQYF.

This clone was detected a few times. V and J are TRBV28 and TRBJ1-1; the D is unclear. The CDR3 extends over 15 amino acids. V shed 2 bases and J shed 1 base, with 11 bases lying between them. The germline V gene encodes CDR1 MDHEN and CDR2 SYDVKM. The CDR3 coding sequence is TGTGCCAGCAGTTTAGGCGGGCGGGGGAACACTGAAGCTTTCTTT. Its protein product is CASSLGGRGNTEAFF.